A single sample gave rise to the 30 T cell receptor beta chains below, sequenced in a study of T-cell reconstitution after alpha-beta-depleted transplantation in children (dated by TCRdb to between 2015 and 2016). The treatment or condition label, as the study defines it: allogeneic hematopoietic cell transplantation with graft depleted of TCRalphabeta T cells and CD19 B cells. The method behind the library was PCR. Sequenced on an Illumina HiSeq 2500. TCR libraries were prepared with molecular barcoding, using unique molecular identifiers to normalize TCRbeta repertoire quantification. In-frame beta chains were kept once TCRdb had trimmed the public reads at Q25 with fastp and called clones with MiXCR. Rows are combined by CDR3 protein, so each entry shows the most common genes and DNA. The sample table shows approximately 1,000,000 distinct CDR3 sequences, and about 29% are seen once. Over 25% of the sample rests with the top ten.

The material was PBMCs, mostly from graft donor cells, obtained 360 days after TCRalphabeta/CD19-depleted stem cell transplant. The receptors shown here come from a boy younger than two who had a stem cell transplant for SCID, so the T cells may come from the graft donor.

The chain uses TRBV5-1 and TRBJ2-3; D is unclear. CDR3 length equals 16 residues. The V gene lost 0 bases and the J gene lost 1 base, with 12 bases spanning the gap. CDR1 SGHRS and CDR2 YFSETQ come from the germline V gene. The CDR3 DNA reads TGCGCCAGCAGCTTGGTTGGGGAAGAGGGCACAGATACGCAGTATTTT. Residues: CASSLVGEEGTDTQYF.

This chain uses TRBV20-1 with TRBJ2-1; D ambiguous. Germline V gives CDR1 DFQATT, CDR2 SNEGSKA (reference sequence). The CDR3 is 14 residues long. V lost 0 bases to trimming and J lost 10 bases, with 16 bases between them. This chain's CDR3 is CSARDPPALQEQFF. The CDR3 coding sequence is TGCAGTGCTAGAGATCCCCCAGCGCTTCAGGAGCAGTTCTTC.

This clonotype has only a few counts. The rearrangement links TRBV5-6 to TRBJ2-5; the D gene is possibly TRBD1 (5 bases). V lost 0 bases and J 4 bases, leaving 13 bases between the germline ends. The V gene's germline CDR1 is SGHDT and CDR2 YYEEEE. This CDR3 contains 15 residues. Here the CDR3 reads CASSLVGSGIETQYF. The CDR3 DNA sequence: TGTGCCAGCAGCTTGGTCGGTTCAGGGATAGAGACCCAGTACTTC. The whole variable domain, filled in from reference TRBV5-6 and TRBJ2-5, reads DAGVTQSPTHLIKTRGQQVTLRCSPKSGHDTVSWYQQALGQGPQFIFQYYEEEERQRGNFPDRFSGHQFPNYSSELNVNALLLGDSALYLCASSLVGSGIETQYFGPGTRLLVL.

This clonotype was counted a few times. This chain links TRBV12-3 or TRBV12-4 with TRBJ1-1, with D tentatively TRBD1 (5 bases). This CDR3 contains 13 residues. The V and J ends lost 7 bases and 5 bases respectively, with 14 bases between them. The CDR3 here is CASKPTDDTEAFF. As DNA, the CDR3 is TGTGCCAGCAAGCCGACAGACGATACTGAAGCTTTCTTT.

This clonotype has more than one count but fewer than ten. CDR3 bases: TGTGCCAGCAGCTCCCCGTCTCGTGGGATCCAAAGAGGGGAGCTGTTTTTT. Translation: CASSSPSRGIQRGELFF. This chain connects TRBV11-2 to TRBJ2-2; D is unresolved. Germline values: CDR1 SGHAT, CDR2 FQNNGV. CDR3 size: 17 residues. Deletions cut 4 bases from V and 8 bases from J, with 23 bases between. The full variable domain, rest sourced from reference TRBV11-2 and TRBJ2-2, is EAGVAQSPRYKIIEKRQSVAFWCNPISGHATLYWYQQILGQGPKLLIQFQNNGVVDDSQLPKDRFSAERLKGVDSTLKIQPAKLEDSAVYLCASSSPSRGIQRGELFFGEGSRLTVL.

This clonotype turned up a few times. The genes are TRBV6-5 and TRBJ2-7; D could derive from TRBD1 or TRBD2 (6 bases each). Looked up from germline, CDR1 is MNHEY and CDR2 is SVGAGI. V lost 8 bases, J lost 9 bases, and 17 bases lay in between. This CDR3 has 12 residues. The CDR3 coding sequence is TGTGCCAGCGGACAGTTGGGACTCGGGCAGTACTTC. The encoded protein is CASGQLGLGQYF.

The chain links TRBV7-8 to TRBJ2-7; 11 bases agree with TRBD1. There are 18 residues in the CDR3. Germline lookup yields CDR1 SGHVS and CDR2 FQNEAQ. The V and J ends lost 0 bases and 2 bases, in that order; junction bases with no gene match: 9. The CDR3 DNA is TGTGCCAGCAGCTTAGCGGACAGGGGGCGTCCTAAAACCTACGAGCAGTACTTC. Its translation is CASSLADRGRPKTYEQYF.

The V gene is TRBV12-3 or TRBV12-4, the J gene TRBJ2-1; D unclear. The CDR3 runs 12 residues. V was pared by 5 bases and J by 9 bases, with 11 bases between. The CDR3 loop is CASSLPSREQFF. The DNA for the CDR3 is TGTGCCAGCAGTCTCCCCTCCCGTGAGCAGTTCTTC.

This clonotype was detected a few times. This sequence joins TRBV5-1 and TRBJ1-6; tentatively, D is TRBD1 (5 bases). V was clipped by 2 bases and J by 10 bases, with 10 bases between them. This CDR3 contains 13 residues. CDR1 SGHRS and CDR2 YFSETQ come from the germline V gene. The CDR3 protein is CASSLVPGSPLHF. CDR3 DNA: TGCGCCAGCAGCTTAGTCCCAGGGTCACCCCTCCACTTT.

This clonotype was counted only a few times. V and J are TRBV6-5 and TRBJ2-7; D is unresolved. CDR3 length equals 12 residues. V shed 1 base and J shed 6 bases, with 7 bases lying between them. Germline loops: CDR1 MNHEY, CDR2 SVGAGI. This chain's CDR3 is CASSYLTLEQYF. The CDR3 region has the DNA TGTGCCAGCAGTTACTTGACACTCGAGCAGTACTTC.

This clonotype was detected a few times. The rearrangement links TRBV29-1 to TRBJ2-5; 8 nucleotides match TRBD1. Germline V gene data show CDR1 as SQVTM and CDR2 as ANQGSEA. V gave up 0 bases and J gave up 5 bases; unmatched junction bases: 26. This CDR3 contains 21 residues. As DNA, the CDR3 is TGCAGCGTTGAAGAACCGGTAATCCTTCCCTCCGTGGACAGGGACGACGAGACCCAGTACTTC. Protein sequence: CSVEEPVILPSVDRDDETQYF.

This clonotype was seen ten or more times. This chain uses TRBV3-1 with TRBJ2-1; D is uncertain. Trimming took off 0 bases at V and 9 bases at J, with 12 bases between the two ends. This CDR3 spans 14 amino acids. CDR1 and CDR2 (germline): LGHDT, YNNKEL (reference sequence). CDR3 protein: CASSQDLGFREQFF. DNA of the CDR3: TGTGCCAGCAGCCAAGATCTGGGCTTTCGTGAGCAGTTCTTC.

V gene TRBV6-5 combines with J gene TRBJ1-4; tentative D call: TRBD1 (5 bases). V shed 0 bases and J shed 1 base, with 12 bases lying between them. The CDR3 runs 17 residues. The V gene's germline CDR1 is MNHEY and CDR2 SVGAGI. The chain's CDR3 is CASSYSGRGGTNEKLFF. The DNA of the CDR3 is TGTGCCAGCAGTTACTCGGGGAGGGGAGGAACTAATGAAAAACTGTTTTTT.

The chain joins TRBV5-7 to TRBJ1-5; a weak D match, TRBD1 (5 bases). TRBV5-7 is noted as an ORF with a role that remains uncertain. This CDR3 contains 15 residues. V lost 4 bases and J 6 bases, leaving 17 bases between the germline ends. CDR3 DNA sequence: TGTGCCAGCAGCCGGGGCCCAGGTGAGGGTCAGCCCCAGCATTTT. Its protein is CASSRGPGEGQPQHF.

This clonotype has just a few counts. This sequence joins TRBV5-6 and TRBJ2-7; D assignment may be TRBD1 or TRBD2 (5 bases each). V was cut by 1 base and J by 7 bases, with 9 bases left in between. The CDR3 runs to 12 residues. CDR1 is SGHDT and CDR2 is YYEEEE in the germline V gene. In DNA, the CDR3 is TGTGCCAGCAGCTTGTGGGGGAAGGAGCAGTACTTC. Amino acid sequence: CASSLWGKEQYF.

This rearrangement joins TRBV10-3 to TRBJ1-2; tentative D call: TRBD1 (6 bases). The CDR3 sequence is 15 residues long. Trimming pared 4 bases from V and 4 bases from J, leaving 16 bases between. Germline V gene data show CDR1 as ENHRY and CDR2 as SYGVKD. The CDR3 loop is CAISGGMDRSYGYTF. In nucleotides, the CDR3 is TGTGCCATCAGTGGAGGGATGGACAGATCCTATGGCTACACCTTC.

The chain combines TRBV27 with TRBJ1-6; D is unresolved. Deletions cut 3 bases from V and 7 bases from J, with 10 bases between. Germline-derived CDR1 and CDR2 are MNHEY and SMNVEV (reference sequence). The CDR3 consists of 14 residues. The CDR3 coding sequence is TGTGCCAGCAGTTTTCATGGAGGGAATTCACCCCTCCACTTT. Its protein is CASSFHGGNSPLHF.

This chain links TRBV7-9 with TRBJ2-7; TRBD1 agrees at 7 bases. J lost 3 bases, V lost 4 bases, and 6 bases had no gene match. The germline V gene has CDR1 SEHNR and CDR2 FQNEAQ (reference sequence). This CDR3 contains 14 residues. The CDR3, as DNA: TGTGCCAGCAGCTATCCAGGGGGAAACTACGAGCAGTACTTC. This gives the protein CASSYPGGNYEQYF.

This clonotype was recorded at least ten times. This chain uses TRBV12-3 or TRBV12-4 with TRBJ2-5; D may match TRBD1 or TRBD2 (5 bases each). The CDR3 is made up of 13 amino acids. The V gene lost 6 bases and the J gene lost 7 bases, with 15 bases spanning the gap. The CDR3 loop reads CASSRGTEGTQYF. CDR3 in DNA: TGTGCCAGCAGCCGAGGGACCGAAGGGACCCAGTACTTC.

V usage is TRBV28 and J usage is TRBJ2-1; D may be TRBD1 or TRBD2 (5 bases each). V was trimmed by 7 bases and J by 0 bases, leaving 19 bases between them. CDR1 MDHEN and CDR2 SYDVKM come from the germline V gene. This CDR3 is built from 17 residues. The CDR3 nucleotides are TGTGCCAGCACCAAGGCGGCGTGGGGGAGCTCCTACAATGAGCAGTTCTTC. This encodes CASTKAAWGSSYNEQFF.

The chain has TRBV15 and TRBJ2-5; D not certain. Germline V CDR1 and CDR2: LNHNV, YYDKDF (reference sequence). CDR3 size: 17 residues. Trimming cost V 1 base and J 5 bases, with 20 bases left between them. Written as DNA, the CDR3 is TGTGCCACCAGCAGAGTCCCCGAAGGCCCCCTGGCTGAGACCCAGTACTTC. Translating gives CATSRVPEGPLAETQYF.

This rearrangement joins TRBV20-1 to TRBJ2-1; D is possibly TRBD2 (6 bases). This CDR3 spans 20 amino acids. Trimming pared 4 bases from V and 5 bases from J, leaving 33 bases between. Germline CDR1 and CDR2: DFQATT and SNEGSKA (reference sequence). This CDR3 is CSAKARYRGLRTPRHNEQFF. The CDR3 coding sequence is TGCAGTGCTAAAGCTCGCTACCGAGGACTACGGACTCCTAGGCACAATGAGCAGTTCTTC.

CDR3 sequence: CASRLHPQNNEQFF. Here the CDR3 DNA reads TGTGCCAGCAGACTACATCCACAAAACAATGAGCAGTTCTTC. The gene calls are TRBV12-3 or TRBV12-4 and TRBJ2-1; D gene unclear. V was trimmed by 6 bases and J by 5 bases, leaving 14 bases between them. CDR3 size: 14 residues.

V and J are TRBV3-1 and TRBJ2-3; no firm D call. Germline CDR1 and CDR2: LGHDT and YNNKEL (reference sequence). V lost 2 bases to trimming and J lost 2 bases, with 8 bases between them. This CDR3 has 14 residues. The CDR3 region has the DNA TGTGCCAGCAGCCAAAGAGCAACCACAGATACGCAGTATTTT. Its translation is CASSQRATTDTQYF.

This clonotype occurred a few times. The chain links TRBV29-1 to TRBJ2-7, with D tentatively TRBD1 (5 bases). CDR1 and CDR2 (germline): SQVTM, ANQGSEA. Trimming shortened V by 7 bases and J by 1 base, and 8 bases separated the two germline ends. The CDR3 spans 11 residues. This CDR3 reads CSERGSYEQYF. The DNA of the CDR3 is TGCAGCGAAAGGGGTTCCTACGAGCAGTACTTC.

This rearrangement joins TRBV20-1 to TRBJ2-1; 7 bases map to TRBD2. Germline loops: CDR1 DFQATT, CDR2 SNEGSKA (reference sequence). The length of the CDR3 is 16 residues. V shed 0 bases, J shed 7 bases, and the junction held 12 bases outside the gene matches. DNA for the CDR3: TGCAGTGCTAGAGATTCCCGAGGACTAGTGTTTAATGAGCAGTTCTTC. This codes for CSARDSRGLVFNEQFF.

The V call is TRBV2, the J call TRBJ1-5; TRBD1 agrees at 10 bases. Germline CDR1 reads SNHLY; CDR2 reads FYNNEI. Trimming cost V 5 bases and J 8 bases; bases outside gene matches: 18. The CDR3 loop spans 18 amino acids. Here the CDR3 DNA reads TGTGCCAGCAGTTCCTCTCCCGGGACAGGGGCGTCCGGGGAGCCCCAGCATTTT. As protein: CASSSSPGTGASGEPQHF.

In this sample, this clonotype turned up a few times. The rearrangement links TRBV7-8 to TRBJ2-1; the D gene is possibly TRBD1 (6 bases). This CDR3 comprises 12 residues. The V gene's germline CDR1 is SGHVS and CDR2 FQNEAQ. The V and J ends lost 1 base and 12 bases respectively, with 10 bases between them. As DNA, the CDR3 is TGTGCCAGCAGCTTAGGGGACACGGGGCAGTTCTTC. Translation gives CASSLGDTGQFF.

V gene TRBV6-5 combines with J gene TRBJ2-7; 8 bases align to TRBD2. V was clipped by 4 bases and J by 3 bases; unmatched bases: 8. There are 15 residues in the CDR3. From germline, CDR1 is MNHEY and CDR2 SVGAGI. CDR3 nucleotide sequence: TGTGCCAGCAGTTCAGCGGGGGTCTCCCTCTACGAGCAGTACTTC. Its protein product is CASSSAGVSLYEQYF.

The sample holds a few counts of this clonotype. V is TRBV5-5 and J is TRBJ2-7; D is undetermined. The CDR3 contains 12 residues. The ends were cut back, 1 base at V and 3 bases at J, with 5 bases in the middle. CDR1 and CDR2 from the germline V gene are SGHKS and YYEKEE (reference sequence). The CDR3 nucleotides read TGTGCCAGCAGCTTGATCAACTACGAGCAGTACTTC. As protein: CASSLINYEQYF.